This T cell receptor beta chain stems from a study of cytomegalovirus exposure and HLA in healthy donors (dated by TCRdb to between 2016 and 2019). In the study overall: The roughly 670 repertoires of the first cohort and the approximately 130 validation repertoires were produced on the same platform, according to a later analysis. The study aimed to test whether signatures of past pathogen exposure could be identified by cataloging public T cell receptors. A separate validation cohort of some 130 different subjects was used in addition to the roughly 720-subject first cohort. To predict cytomegalovirus infection status, the study combined high-throughput TCR immunosequencing, statistical association of individual TCRs with disease status, and machine learning.

Receptor libraries were prepared by the immunoSEQ multiplex PCR assay. The published analysis was carried out like this. A statistical classification framework was developed to diagnose cytomegalovirus status using the catalog of TCR beta chain sequences. This is the immuneACCESS table as TCRdb keeps it, with only in-frame sequences that have V and J called. A part of the clones is gone; compared with another copy, unresolved V genes explain less than half, and the rest is unexplained. The D gene and trimming were derived from the DNA, and the V and J assignments and clone size from that table. Recorded for this sample are around 180,000 clones; around 88% of them occurred a single time. About 1.5% of the sample comes from the top ten. Of note for this clone: It lacks a known antigen. No base quality information exists; no much larger clone differs at one position.

CDR1 and CDR2 are read off the germline V gene (reference sequence) as PRHDT and FYEKMQ. From cysteine to phenylalanine, the CDR3 is 19 amino acids long. The DNA shown is the 57-base CDR3, in frame from base 1. At the junction V is shortened by 5 bases and J by 6 bases; bases outside the gene matches: 21. The donors belonged to the validation cohort of about 120 subjects, which was separate from the roughly 680-subject first cohort. Study-level results and caveats: Across donors, most TCR sequences were observed very rarely, whereas some public TCRs were present in many individuals. In vitro tests confirmed that a few of the cytomegalovirus-associated TCR beta chains recognize cytomegalovirus antigens. It was suggested by the authors that the approach could potentially be generalized to other disease states and immunological phenotypes. A later analysis lacked HLA typing for the validation cohort, so it scored co-occurrence in that cohort across all 130 or so repertoires. The study listed approximately 150 TCR beta chains as associated with cytomegalovirus. In both the original and validation cohorts, the classifier was reported to diagnose cytomegalovirus status with high specificity and sensitivity. Of the cluster scores, about 94% were above 0 in a later analysis, which found that TCRs clustered in the first cohort also tended to co-occur in the approximately 110 validation repertoires.

The source of this sequence is a woman younger than 30 in good health and CMV-seronegative. The V and J segments used are TRBV13 and TRBJ2-3, and 9 junction bases match TRBD2. What was sequenced was PBMCs. The DNA sequence follows: TGTGCCAGCAGCCAACGGGCTAGCGGGATCCACGCAGGGAAGGATACGCAGTATTTT. Its coded protein is CASSQRASGIHAGKDTQYF.